This T cell receptor beta chain was sequenced in a study of T cell clonality in common variable immunodeficiency. Study-wide results and caveats: Shared TCRbeta clones were fewer between CVID subjects than controls.

The V gene lost 4 bases and the J gene lost 7 bases, with 17 bases spanning the gap. CDR1 and CDR2 from the germline V gene are SNHLY and FYNNEI. This CDR3 comprises 16 residues. Generated by immunoSEQ multiplex PCR, the TCRdb table keeps only in-frame clones and is missing some. Observed are tens of thousands of clones, no singletons, with the top ten taking about an eighth. Many counts were recorded for this clone. Its antigen is currently unknown. The CDR3 end falls 3 residues outside the read, so it is completed with the germline J gene. The sequence was obtained from a person between 18 and 70 years old in good health. The gene calls are TRBV2 and TRBJ1-6; maybe TRBD1 (6 bases). Sample: peripheral blood mononuclear cells. The chain's CDR3 is CASSGVGQGINSPLHF. The part of the CDR3 DNA that was read is TGTGCCAGCAGTGGGGTGGGGCAGGGGATCAATTCACCC.